These 26 T cell receptor beta chains were all obtained from the same sample, sequenced in a study of blood T cell repertoires in COVID-19. Only in-frame clones appear in the TCRdb table, and some are missing; sequencing was by immunoSEQ multiplex PCR. The data hold approximately 500,000 clones, with roughly nine tenths observed a single time. The source material was peripheral blood. The source is a man younger than 35 with COVID-19, enrolled during active disease.

A word on this clone: The same CDR3 can be traced to other DNA sequences in this sample. The V gene is TRBV27, the J gene TRBJ2-1; a weak D match, TRBD1 (6 bases). The germline CDR1 and CDR2 sequences are MNHEY and SMNVEV (reference sequence). Trimming removed 0 bases at V and 0 bases at J, with 9 bases between. This CDR3 region has 16 residues. This CDR3 reads CASSLSGQLSYNEQFF. Written as DNA, the CDR3 is TGTGCCAGCAGTTTATCGGGACAACTCTCCTACAATGAGCAGTTCTTC.

The chain uses TRBV18 and TRBJ2-1; 9 bases map to TRBD2. J was trimmed by 9 bases and V by 2 bases; bases with no gene match: 8. Germline assignment: CDR1 KGHSH and CDR2 LQKENI. CDR3 length: 15 residues. The CDR3 region is CASSPTRGRAVEQFF. CDR3 nucleotide sequence: TGTGCCAGCTCACCAACGCGCGGGAGGGCGGTTGAGCAGTTCTTC.

CDR3 nucleotides: TGTGCCAGCAGTGACTGGCGTTTTGAGACAGCTACCTACGAGCAGTACTTC. It translates to CASSDWRFETATYEQYF. V and J are TRBV2 and TRBJ2-7; a possible D gene is TRBD1 (5 bases). The CDR3 covers 17 residues. V was trimmed by 3 bases and J by 2 bases, leaving 20 bases between them. Germline lookup yields CDR1 SNHLY and CDR2 FYNNEI.

V usage is TRBV24-1 and J usage is TRBJ2-1; 7 positions agree with TRBD2. The germline V gene has CDR1 KGHDR and CDR2 SFDVKD. The CDR3 consists of 13 residues. V shed 11 bases, J shed 7 bases, and the junction held 10 bases outside the gene matches. The CDR3 coding sequence is TGTGCCATTGGGGGGGAGTCCCTTAATGAGCAGTTCTTC. It specifies CAIGGESLNEQFF.

The rearrangement links TRBV12-3 or TRBV12-4 to TRBJ2-5; D may be TRBD1 (6 bases). The V and J ends lost 7 bases and 6 bases respectively, with 15 bases between them. The length of the CDR3 is 13 residues. This CDR3 is CASTPQGVQTQYF. The CDR3 DNA reads TGTGCCAGCACCCCACAGGGAGTGCAGACCCAGTACTTC.

V usage is TRBV11-2 and J usage is TRBJ2-7; a possible D gene is TRBD1 (5 bases). CDR3 length equals 12 residues. Trimming removed 6 bases from V and 3 bases from J, with 9 bases in between. Germline lookup yields CDR1 SGHAT and CDR2 FQNNGV. CDR3 in DNA: TGTGCCAGCAGTTCTGACAGCTACGAGCAGTACTTC. Translated: CASSSDSYEQYF.

V gene TRBV11-1 combines with J gene TRBJ1-6; 7 bases match TRBD1. Germline V gives CDR1 SGHAT, CDR2 FQDESV (reference sequence). CDR3 length equals 14 residues. V gave up 5 bases and J gave up 13 bases; unmatched junction bases: 11. CDR3 coding DNA: TGTGCCAGCAGCCCAATTGACAGGGCATCTCCCCTCCACTTT. It codes for CASSPIDRASPLHF.

The V and J genes are TRBV10-3 and TRBJ2-5, with 7 positions matching TRBD1. J lost 1 base, V lost 11 bases, and 13 bases had no gene match. CDR3 length: 15 amino acids. From germline, CDR1 is ENHRY and CDR2 SYGVKD. The CDR3 coding sequence is TGTGCCCCCACCCCACTACAGGGGAGCCAAGAGACCCAGTACTTC. Translating gives CAPTPLQGSQETQYF.

The chain is built from TRBV30 and TRBJ1-1, with D unresolved. Trimming stripped 4 bases from V and 1 base from J, with 10 bases between. Germline V gene data show CDR1 as GTSNPN and CDR2 as SVGIG (reference sequence). The CDR3 covers 13 residues. The CDR3 region has the DNA TGTGCCTGGAAAGTAGATGAGAACACTGAAGCTTTCTTT. This codes for CAWKVDENTEAFF.

V usage is TRBV11-2 and J usage is TRBJ2-1; tentatively, D is TRBD2 (6 bases). V was shortened by 1 base and J by 6 bases, with 13 bases between the two germline ends. Germline V gene lookup returns CDR1 SGHAT and CDR2 FQNNGV. CDR3 length: 15 residues. The CDR3 DNA reads as TGTGCCAGCAGCTTAGGTGGAGGGTTTACCAATGAGCAGTTCTTC. It codes for CASSLGGGFTNEQFF.

The chain employs TRBV3-1 (or the pseudogene TRBV3-2) and TRBJ1-2, with D perhaps matching TRBD1 (6 bases). The V end was cut by 4 bases, the J end by 7 bases, with 16 bases between. In germline, CDR1 is LGHDT, CDR2 YNNKEL (reference sequence). The CDR3 consists of 14 residues. This chain's CDR3 is CASSPILGASGYTF. In DNA form, the CDR3 reads TGTGCCAGCAGCCCAATCCTGGGGGCCAGTGGCTACACCTTC.

The chain carries TRBV5-6 and TRBJ1-1; D remains ambiguous. This CDR3 has 12 amino acids. Germline CDR1 is SGHDT and CDR2 is YYEEEE. The V end lost 0 bases, the J end lost 6 bases, and 6 bases lay between the germline ends. The CDR3 sequence is CASSLGVAEAFF. For the CDR3, the DNA is TGTGCCAGCAGCTTGGGCGTAGCTGAAGCTTTCTTT.

CDR3 DNA sequence: TGTGCCAGCTCACCGCTAGCGGGAGATCTGAACGAGCAGTACTTC. This encodes CASSPLAGDLNEQYF. The chain joins TRBV18 to TRBJ2-7, with 10 bases aligning to TRBD2. The junction had 7 bases not matched to a gene; V was cut back by 3 bases and J by 5 bases. Germline assignment: CDR1 KGHSH and CDR2 LQKENI. The CDR3 sequence is 15 residues long.

The chain combines TRBV29-1 with TRBJ1-1; D is unclear. The CDR3 runs 14 residues. Between the trimmed V and J ends, which lost 7 bases and 0 bases, there was a span of 15 bases. The germline gives CDR1 SQVTM, CDR2 ANQGSEA. The CDR3 reads CSAPREGLNTEAFF. Written as DNA, the CDR3 is TGCAGCGCCCCTAGGGAGGGATTGAACACTGAAGCTTTCTTT.

The rearrangement links TRBV19 to TRBJ2-7, with a possible D match to TRBD1 (6 bases). V was cut by 7 bases and J by 3 bases, with 13 bases left in between. The length of the CDR3 is 13 residues. CDR1 and CDR2 from the germline V gene are LNHDA and SQIVND (reference sequence). The DNA of the CDR3 is TGTGCCAGTAAGCGCCAGGGGAACTACGAGCAGTACTTC. Its protein product is CASKRQGNYEQYF.

The rearrangement joins TRBV9 to TRBJ2-7; possibly TRBD2 for D (7 bases). The V gene's germline CDR1 is SGDLS and CDR2 YYNGEE. Trimming pared 3 bases from V and 0 bases from J, leaving 13 bases between. The CDR3 is 15 residues long. This CDR3 is CASSAGGAFSYEQYF. The CDR3 bases are TGTGCCAGCAGCGCTGGGGGGGCCTTCTCCTACGAGCAGTACTTC.

V usage is TRBV7-8 and J usage is TRBJ2-5, with 9 bases lining up with TRBD2. Germline V CDR1 and CDR2: SGHVS, FQNEAQ. CDR3 length equals 17 residues. Trimming took 5 bases from V and 5 from J; bases not matched to a gene: 15. The CDR3 sequence is CASSEIAGVGYKETQYF. The CDR3 nucleotides read TGTGCCAGCAGCGAGATAGCGGGGGTTGGGTATAAGGAGACCCAGTACTTC.

This chain uses TRBV5-6 with TRBJ1-2; a possible D gene is TRBD1 (6 bases). The CDR3 covers 12 residues. CDR1 and CDR2 (germline): SGHDT, YYEEEE. The V gene lost 5 bases and the J gene lost 1 base, with 6 bases spanning the gap. The CDR3 DNA follows: TGTGCCAGCAGACAGGGTAACTATGGCTACACCTTC. Protein product: CASRQGNYGYTF.

The chain joins TRBV30 to TRBJ2-2; D may be TRBD1 (5 bases). CDR3 length: 11 amino acids. V lost 5 bases and J lost 6, with 7 bases in between. Germline CDR1 GTSNPN, CDR2 SVGIG (reference sequence). CDR3 bases: TGTGCCTGGGCCAGGGCCGGGGAGCTGTTTTTT. Amino acids: CAWARAGELFF.

The rearrangement links TRBV6-5 to TRBJ2-7; 9 bases fit TRBD1. Germline CDR1 reads MNHEY; CDR2 reads SVGAGI. Germline trimming cut 2 bases from V and 5 bases from J; bases unmatched to any gene: 4. This CDR3 spans 14 amino acids. The CDR3 region has the DNA TGTGCCAGCAGTTACGGGACAGGGTTAAACGAGCAGTACTTC. Its protein is CASSYGTGLNEQYF.

The chain links TRBV7-2 to TRBJ1-6, with 8 bases that match TRBD1. Losses at the gene ends were 5 bases for V and 7 bases for J; bases not matched to a gene: 1. CDR3 size: 13 residues. CDR1 and CDR2 from the germline V gene are SGHTA and FQGNSA. The CDR3 region is CASSRTGNSPLHF. CDR3 bases: TGTGCCAGCAGCCGGACAGGGAATTCACCCCTCCACTTT.

This clone has just a few counts. V gene TRBV6-1 combines with J gene TRBJ1-3; no reliable D call. Germline V gene data show CDR1 as MNHNS and CDR2 as SASEGT. Trimming removed 2 bases from V and 2 bases from J, with 13 bases in between. CDR3 length: 16 amino acids. The DNA for the CDR3 is TGTGCCAGCAGTGAAACTACGGCGGCGACTGGAAACACCATATATTTT. Amino acids: CASSETTAATGNTIYF.

The chain couples TRBV18 to TRBJ2-7; possible D gene TRBD1, 5 bases. The CDR3 has 15 amino acids. The V and J ends lost 3 bases and 0 bases respectively, with 12 bases between them. Germline values: CDR1 KGHSH, CDR2 LQKENI. DNA of the CDR3: TGTGCCAGCTCACCCCGACAGTGGAGCTCCTACGAGCAGTACTTC. Protein sequence: CASSPRQWSSYEQYF. The full variable domain, its missing parts supplied by reference TRBV18 and TRBJ2-7, is NAGVMQNPRHLVRRRGQEARLRCSPMKGHSHVYWYRQLPEEGLKFMVYLQKENIIDESGMPKERFSAEFPKEGPSILRIQQVVRGDSAAYFCASSPRQWSSYEQYFGPGTRLTVT.

The CDR3 DNA sequence: TGTGCCACCCAGGGGACCACTGAAGCTTTCTTT. Protein product: CATQGTTEAFF. The V and J genes are TRBV6-5 and TRBJ1-1; D is possibly TRBD1 (6 bases). CDR1 MNHEY and CDR2 SVGAGI come from the germline V gene. Between the trimmed V and J ends, which lost 10 bases and 4 bases, there was a span of 10 bases. This CDR3 spans 11 amino acids.

J is TRBJ2-6 and V is TRBV4-1, with 7 bases identical to TRBD1. The CDR3 is 18 residues long. The germline V gene encodes CDR1 MGHRA and CDR2 YSYEKL. J lost 1 base, V lost 2 bases, and 8 bases had no gene match. Here the CDR3 DNA reads TGCGCCAGCAGCCAACTTAGACAGGGTTTGTCTGGGGCCAACGTCCTGACTTTC. Amino acids: CASSQLRQGLSGANVLTF.

The chain uses TRBV19 and TRBJ2-1; 12 bases match TRBD1. After removal of 1 base from V and 3 bases from J, the junction contained 1 base not matched to a gene. The germline gives CDR1 LNHDA, CDR2 SQIVND (reference sequence). This CDR3 contains 16 residues. The CDR3 region is CASSIGDRGLYNEQFF. CDR3 bases: TGTGCCAGTAGTATAGGGGACAGGGGGCTCTACAATGAGCAGTTCTTC.